This T cell receptor beta chain derives from a study of OX40 agonist ivuxolimab in advanced cancers. V was clipped by 2 bases and J by 5 bases, with 12 bases between them. Germline CDR1 reads SGHVS; CDR2 reads FNYEAQ. This CDR3 has 14 residues. The study sampled blood at baseline, cycle 4 day 1, and cycle 7 day 1. In the case of this clone: Antigen specificity is unknown.

Sequenced by immunoSEQ multiplex PCR; TCRdb stores in-frame clones only, minus some. The sample consists of 100,000 to 150,000 clones, approximately 94% of them appearing once. Overall study results and limits: At doses 0.1 to 3.0 mg/kg, CD4+ and CD8+ clones expanded.

Material: CD4+ or CD8+ T cells sorted from blood, obtained in a trial of the OX40 agonist ivuxolimab. The J gene is TRBJ2-5, the V gene TRBV7-6; D is unresolved. The TCR originated in an adult with an advanced solid tumor such as melanoma, head and neck, liver or kidney cancer. CDR3 residues: CASSLTASVETQYF. In nucleotides, the CDR3 is TGTGCCAGCAGCTTAACTGCGTCAGTGGAGACCCAGTACTTC.